Sequencing of this T cell receptor (beta chain) was carried out in a study of T-cell memory formation after mild COVID-19. Study-wide results and caveats: The appearance of some responding clones in pre-infection memory suggested that cross-reactive memory joined. Contracting CD8+ clones were enriched in EMRA, CD4+ mainly in CM and EM. Contracting clones, day 15 to 85, had balanced CD4/CD8, and later expanders favored CD4+.

One entry per CDR3 protein, called by TCRdb with MiXCR from the 5' RACE reads. The sample carries 130,000 to 150,000 distinct CDR3 sequences, 6% to 7% recorded once. This clonotype occurred a few times. No antigen is known for it. Germline V CDR1 and CDR2: LGHDT, YNNKEL (reference sequence). Unmatched junction bases numbered 6, after V lost 3 bases and J lost 12 bases. The CDR3 consists of 12 residues. The sample was PBMCs or a T cell subset sorted from them (not recorded which). The V call is TRBV3-1, the J call TRBJ1-1; TRBD1 matches 8 bases. The TCR originated in an adult woman who had mild COVID-19 (a few samples of this study predate the infection). Cell type and time point are not known. The DNA for the CDR3 is TGTGCCAGCAGCCATTACAGGGGGGAAACTTTCTTT. Its protein product is CASSHYRGETFF.